The rows below give T cell receptor beta chains drawn from one sample of a study of siplizumab effects on memory and regulatory T cells. Profiled with immunoSEQ multiplex PCR; TCRdb holds only in-frame clones, not every one. The table lists 95,000 to 100,000 clones, 92% of them singletons. Sequenced input: non-Treg CD4+ T cells sorted from blood. The origin of the receptors is a human donor in good health. CDR3s include the opening cysteine and the closing phenylalanine or tryptophan. The D gene is left open where the match is weak. A row's size may be missing; if present it is once, few, many or a size class.

abundance: NA
v_gene: TRBV4-2
j_gene: TRBJ2-1
d_gene: NA
CDR3nt: TGTGCCAGCAGCCAAGATACCAGGACAGCATACAATGAGCAGTTCTTC
CDR3aa: CASSQDTRTAYNEQFF

abundance: NA
v_gene: TRBV6-6
j_gene: TRBJ2-5
d_gene: TRBD1
CDR3nt: TGTGCCAGCAGGAAAAATCCGGGACAGGAAGAGACCCAGTACTTC
CDR3aa: CASRKNPGQEETQYF

abundance: NA
v_gene: TRBV30
j_gene: TRBJ2-3
d_gene: NA
CDR3nt: TGTGCCTGGAGTGTTGGCGGAGGAACAGATACGCAGTATTTT
CDR3aa: CAWSVGGGTDTQYF

abundance: NA
v_gene: TRBV9
j_gene: TRBJ2-1
d_gene: TRBD2
CDR3nt: TGTGCCAGCAGCCCAATAGCGGGCCTCTTCAATGAGCAGTTCTTC
CDR3aa: CASSPIAGLFNEQFF

abundance: NA
v_gene: TRBV7-3
j_gene: TRBJ1-1
d_gene: NA
CDR3nt: TGTGCCAGCAGCCGCGAGGCTAACACTGAAGCTTTCTTT
CDR3aa: CASSREANTEAFF

abundance: NA
v_gene: TRBV18
j_gene: TRBJ2-2
d_gene: NA
CDR3nt: TGTGCCAGCTCACCATCAGGGAAGGCCACCGGGGAGCTGTTTTTT
CDR3aa: CASSPSGKATGELFF

abundance: NA
v_gene: TRBV30
j_gene: TRBJ1-2
d_gene: NA
CDR3nt: TGTGCCTGGAGTGGCAGGTACTATGGCTACACCTTC
CDR3aa: CAWSGRYYGYTF

abundance: NA
v_gene: TRBV18
j_gene: TRBJ2-5
d_gene: NA
CDR3nt: TGTGCCAGCTCACCGGCGACCTCGGAGACCCAGTACTTC
CDR3aa: CASSPATSETQYF

abundance: NA
v_gene: TRBV10-3
j_gene: TRBJ2-1
d_gene: NA
CDR3nt: TGTGCCATCAGGGGGTACGGGACCTACAATGAGCAGTTCTTC
CDR3aa: CAIRGYGTYNEQFF

abundance: NA
v_gene: TRBV12-5
j_gene: TRBJ2-1
d_gene: NA
CDR3nt: TGTGCTAGTGGTTTGGTAGGGACATTCGGTAATGAGCAGTTCTTC
CDR3aa: CASGLVGTFGNEQFF

abundance: NA
v_gene: TRBV10-3
j_gene: TRBJ1-5
d_gene: NA
CDR3nt: TGTGCCATCAGTCCCAGCAATCAGCCCCAGCATTTT
CDR3aa: CAISPSNQPQHF

abundance: NA
v_gene: TRBV5-6
j_gene: TRBJ2-1
d_gene: NA
CDR3nt: TGTGCCAGCAGCTTACGGTACTCCGGGACCAACCGATACAATGAGCAGTTCTTC
CDR3aa: CASSLRYSGTNRYNEQFF

abundance: few
v_gene: TRBV7-3
j_gene: TRBJ2-3
d_gene: NA
CDR3nt: TGTGCCAGCAGCTTAGAGGGGTGGGGGACAGATACGCAGTATTTT
CDR3aa: CASSLEGWGTDTQYF

abundance: NA
v_gene: TRBV18
j_gene: TRBJ2-7
d_gene: NA
CDR3nt: TGTGCCAGCTCTATCTCCTACGAGCAGTACTTC
CDR3aa: CASSISYEQYF

abundance: NA
v_gene: TRBV28
j_gene: TRBJ2-7
d_gene: NA
CDR3nt: TGTGCCAGCAGTTCCCCCCGGGCGGGCGAGCAGTACTTC
CDR3aa: CASSSPRAGEQYF

abundance: NA
v_gene: TRBV11-3
j_gene: TRBJ2-5
d_gene: TRBD1
CDR3nt: TGTGCCAGCAGCTTAGTTGGGACAGGGTTAGAGACCCAGTACTTC
CDR3aa: CASSLVGTGLETQYF

abundance: NA
v_gene: TRBV5-1
j_gene: TRBJ2-1
d_gene: TRBD2
CDR3nt: TGCGCCAGCAGCTCCGGGACTAGCGGGAATCATGAGCAGTTCTTC
CDR3aa: CASSSGTSGNHEQFF

abundance: NA
v_gene: TRBV7-2
j_gene: TRBJ1-1
d_gene: NA
CDR3nt: TGTGCCAGCAGCTTCCCAGGAGGCACTGAAGCTTTCTTT
CDR3aa: CASSFPGGTEAFF

abundance: NA
v_gene: TRBV7-2
j_gene: TRBJ2-4
d_gene: NA
CDR3nt: TGTGCCAGCAGCTTAAGCCCGAAGGGGGGAGTAGCCAAAAACATTCAGTACTTC
CDR3aa: CASSLSPKGGVAKNIQYF

abundance: NA
v_gene: TRBV9
j_gene: TRBJ2-3
d_gene: NA
CDR3nt: TGTGCCAGCACCCCATCATCAGTCAGGACAGATACGCAGTATTTT
CDR3aa: CASTPSSVRTDTQYF

abundance: NA
v_gene: TRBV19
j_gene: TRBJ1-3
d_gene: TRBD1
CDR3nt: TGTGCCAGTAGGCCCCGGGGACAGGGGGCTGGAAACACCATATATTTT
CDR3aa: CASRPRGQGAGNTIYF

abundance: NA
v_gene: TRBV19
j_gene: TRBJ1-1
d_gene: NA
CDR3nt: TGTGCCAGTAGTATAGCTACGTCGAGGGCTTTCTTT
CDR3aa: CASSIATSRAFF

abundance: few
v_gene: TRBV6-6
j_gene: TRBJ1-5
d_gene: TRBD1
CDR3nt: TGTGCCAGCAGCGAGGGACAGGGGCGACTTCAGCCCCAGCATTTT
CDR3aa: CASSEGQGRLQPQHF

abundance: NA
v_gene: TRBV5-1
j_gene: TRBJ1-1
d_gene: NA
CDR3nt: TGCGCCAGCAGCCCCGCGGAGTACACTGAAGCTTTCTTT
CDR3aa: CASSPAEYTEAFF

abundance: NA
v_gene: TRBV30
j_gene: TRBJ2-3
d_gene: NA
CDR3nt: TGTGCCTGGATGATCCACCGCACAGATACGCAGTATTTT
CDR3aa: CAWMIHRTDTQYF

abundance: NA
v_gene: TRBV7-3
j_gene: TRBJ2-7
d_gene: TRBD1
CDR3nt: TGTGCCAGCAGCTTTCGACAGGGGTCGTACGAGCAGTACTTC
CDR3aa: CASSFRQGSYEQYF

abundance: NA
v_gene: TRBV18
j_gene: TRBJ2-7
d_gene: NA
CDR3nt: TGTGCCAGCTCACCACTGGACGGACCCTACGAGCAGTACTTC
CDR3aa: CASSPLDGPYEQYF

abundance: NA
v_gene: TRBV11-3
j_gene: TRBJ2-5
d_gene: NA
CDR3nt: TGTGCCAGCAGCATTAGCGCGGAGACCCAGTACTTC
CDR3aa: CASSISAETQYF

abundance: NA
v_gene: TRBV5-6
j_gene: TRBJ2-7
d_gene: NA
CDR3nt: TGTGCCAGCAGCTTCTGGGGTATAGCGCGCCCACTAGAGCAGTACTTC
CDR3aa: CASSFWGIARPLEQYF

abundance: NA
v_gene: TRBV21-1
j_gene: TRBJ2-3
d_gene: NA
CDR3nt: TGTGCCAGCAGCCAGCGGGAGGTAGATACGCAGTATTTT
CDR3aa: CASSQREVDTQYF

abundance: NA
v_gene: TRBV30
j_gene: TRBJ2-1
d_gene: TRBD2
CDR3nt: TGTGCCTGGGACAGCGGGAGGATTGGCAATGAGCAGTTCTTC
CDR3aa: CAWDSGRIGNEQFF

abundance: NA
v_gene: TRBV30
j_gene: TRBJ1-5
d_gene: NA
CDR3nt: TGTGCCTGGAGTGACGGTCTAAGCAATCAGCCCCAGCATTTT
CDR3aa: CAWSDGLSNQPQHF

abundance: NA
v_gene: TRBV13
j_gene: TRBJ2-1
d_gene: TRBD2
CDR3nt: TGTGCCAGCAGCTTCCGGACTAGCGGGACTTACGTAGATGAGCAGTTCTTC
CDR3aa: CASSFRTSGTYVDEQFF

abundance: NA
v_gene: TRBV19
j_gene: TRBJ1-5
d_gene: TRBD1
CDR3nt: TGTGCCAGTAGTATAGCCCCGGGCAGGGGGATGAGCCTTAGCAATCAGCCCCAGCATTTT
CDR3aa: CASSIAPGRGMSLSNQPQHF

abundance: NA
v_gene: TRBV9
j_gene: TRBJ2-1
d_gene: TRBD2
CDR3nt: TGTGCCAGCACCCGACTAGCGGGGTCCTACAATGAGCAGTTCTTC
CDR3aa: CASTRLAGSYNEQFF

abundance: NA
v_gene: TRBV6-1
j_gene: TRBJ2-6
d_gene: TRBD2
CDR3nt: TGTGCCAGCAGTGAACGGGGGGGACCCTCCTCTGGGGCCAACGTCCTGACTTTC
CDR3aa: CASSERGGPSSGANVLTF

abundance: NA
v_gene: TRBV7-2
j_gene: TRBJ1-1
d_gene: NA
CDR3nt: TGTGCCAGCAGCTTAGGGGGGAAAATGAACACTGAAGCTTTCTTT
CDR3aa: CASSLGGKMNTEAFF

abundance: NA
v_gene: TRBV23-1
j_gene: TRBJ2-7
d_gene: NA
CDR3nt: TGCGCCAGCAGTCAATCGTTACCAGGGGAGACCTACGAGCAGTACTTC
CDR3aa: CASSQSLPGETYEQYF

abundance: NA
v_gene: TRBV5-1
j_gene: TRBJ2-7
d_gene: TRBD1
CDR3nt: TGCGCCAGCAGCTCAGGGGGCATGGTACACGAGCAGTACTTC
CDR3aa: CASSSGGMVHEQYF

abundance: NA
v_gene: TRBV5-6
j_gene: TRBJ1-1
d_gene: TRBD1
CDR3nt: TGTGCCAGCAGCCTAACAGGGGGCACTGAAGCTTTCTTT
CDR3aa: CASSLTGGTEAFF

abundance: NA
v_gene: TRBV6-1
j_gene: TRBJ1-1
d_gene: NA
CDR3nt: TGTGCCAGCAACCGGGACATCTACTGGGCTGAAGCTTTCTTT
CDR3aa: CASNRDIYWAEAFF

abundance: NA
v_gene: TRBV19
j_gene: TRBJ1-3
d_gene: TRBD1
CDR3nt: TGTGCCAGTAGCGGGGCCGGGACAGGGCGCGGAAACACCATATATTTT
CDR3aa: CASSGAGTGRGNTIYF

abundance: NA
v_gene: TRBV5-6
j_gene: TRBJ2-1
d_gene: TRBD2
CDR3nt: TGTGCCAGCAGCTTTACTAGCGGGAGGGTGAGTGAGCAGTTCTTC
CDR3aa: CASSFTSGRVSEQFF

abundance: NA
v_gene: TRBV7-3
j_gene: TRBJ2-5
d_gene: NA
CDR3nt: TGTGCCAGCAGCGCCACGGGGGCAGGGGAGACCCAGTACTTC
CDR3aa: CASSATGAGETQYF

abundance: few
v_gene: TRBV25-1
j_gene: TRBJ2-2
d_gene: NA
CDR3nt: TGTGCCAGCAGTGAAGGCAGGGCTAACGGGGAGCTGTTTTTT
CDR3aa: CASSEGRANGELFF

abundance: once
v_gene: TRBV28
j_gene: TRBJ2-3
d_gene: NA
CDR3nt: TGTGCCAGCAGTCCCGTAGGTGCGGATTTCACTAGCACAGATACGCAGTATTTT
CDR3aa: CASSPVGADFTSTDTQYF

abundance: NA
v_gene: TRBV7-9
j_gene: TRBJ2-3
d_gene: NA
CDR3nt: TGTGCCAGCAGCTTAACAAGTGGACACGGATACACAGATACGCAGTATTTT
CDR3aa: CASSLTSGHGYTDTQYF

abundance: NA
v_gene: TRBV9
j_gene: TRBJ2-5
d_gene: NA
CDR3nt: TGTGCCAGCAGCGTAGGCGCAGGGCGGGAGACCCAGTACTTC
CDR3aa: CASSVGAGRETQYF

abundance: once
v_gene: TRBV7-8
j_gene: TRBJ2-5
d_gene: NA
CDR3nt: TGTGCCAGCAGCTTAGGGGCGAGGACTGAAGAGACCCAGTACTTC
CDR3aa: CASSLGARTEETQYF

abundance: NA
v_gene: TRBV28
j_gene: TRBJ1-1
d_gene: NA
CDR3nt: TGTGCCAGCGTCTTCCGGGGCACTGAAGCTTTCTTT
CDR3aa: CASVFRGTEAFF

abundance: NA
v_gene: TRBV9
j_gene: TRBJ2-2
d_gene: NA
CDR3nt: TGTGCCAGCAGCGTAGGAGGGAGCCGGGAGCTGTTTTTT
CDR3aa: CASSVGGSRELFF

abundance: NA
v_gene: TRBV7-9
j_gene: TRBJ2-1
d_gene: NA
CDR3nt: TGTGCCAGCAGCTTCTCAAACAATGAGCAGTTCTTC
CDR3aa: CASSFSNNEQFF

abundance: NA
v_gene: TRBV5-4
j_gene: TRBJ2-5
d_gene: TRBD1
CDR3nt: TGTGCCAGCAGCCCTGGACAGGTCCAAGAGACCCAGTACTTC
CDR3aa: CASSPGQVQETQYF

abundance: NA
v_gene: TRBV6-1
j_gene: TRBJ1-5
d_gene: NA
CDR3nt: TGTGCCAGCAGTGAGAGGGGACCGAGTAGCAATCAGCCCCAGCATTTT
CDR3aa: CASSERGPSSNQPQHF